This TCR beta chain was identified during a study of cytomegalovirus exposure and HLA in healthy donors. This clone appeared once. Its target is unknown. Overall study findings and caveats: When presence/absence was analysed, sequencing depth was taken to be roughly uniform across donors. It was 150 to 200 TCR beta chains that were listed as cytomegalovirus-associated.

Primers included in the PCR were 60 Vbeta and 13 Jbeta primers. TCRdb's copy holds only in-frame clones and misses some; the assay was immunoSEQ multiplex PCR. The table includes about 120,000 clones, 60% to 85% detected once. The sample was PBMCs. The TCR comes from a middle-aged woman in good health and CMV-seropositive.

CDR3 region: CASSSRRDFVQETQYF. CDR3 in DNA: TGCGCCAGCAGCTCCAGAAGGGACTTCGTTCAAGAGACCCAGTACTTC. This sequence joins TRBV5-1 and TRBJ2-5; weak D call: TRBD2 (6 bases). The CDR3 spans 16 residues. Trimming shortened V by 3 bases and J by 2 bases, and 17 bases separated the two germline ends. The germline CDR1 and CDR2 sequences are SGHRS and YFSETQ.